This entry lists 21 T cell receptor beta chains sequenced from one sample in a study of vaccination and CD4 T cells after COVID-19. Treatment denoted: approximately 9-day PBMC culture with coronavirus spike peptide pools or control peptides (ViraFEST assay). For these receptors, no antigen is known. An Oncomine TCR Beta short-read assay was used to sequence the DNA from cultured CD4+ T cells. TCRdb re-derived calls from the PCR reads in MiXCR, one entry per CDR3 protein. The sample carries tens of thousands of distinct CDR3 sequences, approximately 65% recorded once. The sequences come from CD4+ T cells from blood, cultured in vitro, collected before SARS-CoV-2 vaccination. The receptor set was obtained from a human donor who received a COVID-19 vaccine.

The rearrangement joins TRBV7-8 to TRBJ1-4, with D tentatively TRBD1 (6 bases). Germline-derived CDR1 and CDR2 are SGHVS and FQNEAQ. The CDR3 loop spans 14 amino acids. The germline V and J ends were trimmed by 2 bases and 8 bases, with 12 bases remaining between them. Here the CDR3 reads CASSLQGIQEKLFF. In nucleotides, the CDR3 is TGTGCCAGCAGCTTACAGGGGATACAAGAAAAACTGTTTTTT. The full variable domain, in which reference TRBV7-8 and TRBJ1-4 provide the parts outside the CDR3, is GAGVSQSPRYKVAKRGQDVALRCDPISGHVSLFWYQQALGQGPEFLTYFQNEAQLDKSGLPSDRFFAERPEGSVSTLKIQRTQQEDSAVYLCASSLQGIQEKLFFGSGTQLSVL.

J is TRBJ1-3 and V is TRBV6-1; 7 bases align to TRBD1. The V gene end was trimmed by 2 bases and the J gene end by 2 bases; junction bases not matched to a gene: 15. Germline V CDR1 and CDR2: MNHNS, SASEGT. The CDR3 covers 19 residues. CDR3 in amino acids: CASSELVGATGIPGNTIYF. The DNA for the CDR3 is TGTGCCAGCAGTGAATTGGTGGGGGCGACAGGGATCCCTGGAAACACCATATATTTT.

This clonotype was counted between two and nine times. The chain employs TRBV20-1 and TRBJ1-5, with 7 positions matching TRBD1. The CDR3 is 14 amino acids. V shed 5 bases, J shed 4 bases, and the junction held 8 bases outside the gene matches. Per germline, CDR1 DFQATT and CDR2 SNEGSKA (reference sequence). The CDR3 DNA sequence: TGCAGTGCTCAGACAGGGAGGGGGAATCAGCCCCAGCATTTT. This translates into CSAQTGRGNQPQHF.

This chain uses TRBV6-2 or TRBV6-3 with TRBJ2-7; TRBD1 aligns across 9 bases. After removal of 7 bases from V and 3 bases from J, the junction contained 10 bases not matched to a gene. CDR3 length equals 15 residues. The germline V gene has CDR1 MNHEY and CDR2 SVGEGT. The CDR3 sequence: CASNNPGQGVYEQYF. CDR3 sequence (DNA): TGTGCCAGCAACAATCCGGGACAGGGCGTCTACGAGCAGTACTTC.

The CDR3 sequence: CASSLVGYEQYF. For the CDR3, the DNA is TGTGCCAGCAGCTTAGTAGGGTACGAGCAGTACTTC. The chain links TRBV7-9 to TRBJ2-7; D not certain. Germline CDR1 is SEHNR and CDR2 is FQNEAQ (reference sequence). The CDR3 is 12 amino acids. V was clipped by 1 base and J by 4 bases, with 5 bases between them.

This chain connects TRBV20-1 to TRBJ1-1; TRBD1 might be the D (6 bases). With 5 bases removed from V and 1 base from J, the gap between germline ends came to 17 bases. The length of the CDR3 is 15 residues. Germline values: CDR1 DFQATT, CDR2 SNEGSKA (reference sequence). Written as DNA, the CDR3 is TGCAGTGCTTATCAGGGGCTGATCTCGAACACTGAAGCTTTCTTT. Translation gives CSAYQGLISNTEAFF.

This clonotype appeared a few times. V usage is TRBV18 and J usage is TRBJ1-5, with D uncertain. Per germline, CDR1 KGHSH and CDR2 LQKENI. The V gene lost 2 bases and the J gene lost 3 bases, with 11 bases spanning the gap. The CDR3 totals 15 residues. The CDR3 here is CASSPGRGSNQPQHF. In nucleotides, the CDR3 is TGTGCCAGCTCACCAGGCCGGGGATCCAATCAGCCCCAGCATTTT.

There are a few counts of this clonotype. The chain is built from TRBV5-1 and TRBJ1-2; D is unresolved. Germline lookup yields CDR1 SGHRS and CDR2 YFSETQ. The ends were cut back, 5 bases at V and 0 bases at J, with 5 bases in the middle. This CDR3 has 12 residues. The CDR3 reads CASRLTNYGYTF. The CDR3 nucleotides read TGCGCCAGCAGACTAACTAACTATGGCTACACCTTC. Based on the CDR3 plus reference TRBV5-1 and TRBJ1-2, the full variable domain is KAGVTQTPRYLIKTRGQQVTLSCSPISGHRSVSWYQQTPGQGLQFLFEYFSETQRNKGNFPGRFSGRQFSNSRSEMNVSTLELGDSALYLCASRLTNYGYTFGSGTRLTVV.

The V gene is TRBV10-1, the J gene TRBJ2-7; D ambiguous. Germline V gene sequence: CDR1 WNHNN, CDR2 SYGVQD (reference sequence). CDR3 length equals 14 residues. V dropped 4 bases and J dropped 0 bases, with 10 bases sitting between them. CDR3 region: CASSGTMVSYEQYF. The CDR3, as DNA: TGCGCCAGCAGTGGGACGATGGTCTCCTACGAGCAGTACTTC.

The chain joins TRBV6-5 to TRBJ2-3; the D is unclear. V shed 0 bases and J shed 4 bases, with 5 bases lying between them. The CDR3 is 13 residues long. Germline V gene lookup returns CDR1 MNHEY and CDR2 SVGAGI. The CDR3 bases are TGTGCCAGCAGTTACTCGAGTCCAGATACGCAGTATTTT. Translated: CASSYSSPDTQYF.

This rearrangement joins TRBV30 to TRBJ1-2; perhaps TRBD1 as D (5 bases). The CDR3 runs 12 residues. The germline CDR1 and CDR2 sequences are GTSNPN and SVGIG (reference sequence). V was trimmed by 3 bases and J by 10 bases, leaving 15 bases between them. The CDR3 is CAWRTRTPSYTF. The CDR3 nucleotides read TGTGCCTGGAGAACACGGACACCTTCCTACACCTTC.

The chain employs TRBV2 and TRBJ2-3; 11 nucleotides match TRBD1. V was clipped by 11 bases and J by 4 bases; unmatched bases: 8. The CDR3 loop spans 14 amino acids. Germline CDR1 is SNHLY and CDR2 is FYNNEI. The CDR3 DNA follows: TGTGCCGGACAGGGGGCAGTAGTGGCAGATACGCAGTATTTT. Its protein product is CAGQGAVVADTQYF.

The chain links TRBV24-1 to TRBJ2-3, with 9 bases aligning to TRBD2. The V and J ends lost 9 bases and 5 bases, in that order; junction bases with no gene match: 11. Per the germline V gene, CDR1 is KGHDR and CDR2 is SFDVKD. The CDR3 consists of 15 residues. Written as DNA, the CDR3 is TGTGCCACCCTCCCGCGCGGGGGGGCTGAAGATACGCAGTATTTT. Its translation: CATLPRGGAEDTQYF.

The chain employs TRBV6-1 and TRBJ2-1; possible D gene TRBD2, 5 bases. CDR3 length: 14 residues. Germline lookup yields CDR1 MNHNS and CDR2 SASEGT. V was pared by 6 bases and J by 4 bases, with 13 bases between. The CDR3 nucleotides read TGTGCCAGCAGCCGGGGTAGTAGTTACAATGAGCAGTTCTTC. It is translated as CASSRGSSYNEQFF.

The chain carries TRBV20-1 and TRBJ2-3; 11 positions agree with TRBD2. The CDR3 covers 16 residues. Germline lookup yields CDR1 DFQATT and CDR2 SNEGSKA (reference sequence). V shed 0 bases, J shed 5 bases, and the junction held 7 bases outside the gene matches. CDR3 DNA sequence: TGCAGTGCTAGAGATCGAATAGCGGGGGGGCTAGATACGCAGTATTTT. This gives the protein CSARDRIAGGLDTQYF.

This clonotype was counted only a few times. The rearrangement uses TRBV20-1 and TRBJ1-5, with D uncertain. V was clipped by 3 bases and J by 0 bases, with 6 bases between them. This CDR3 has 13 amino acids. Germline CDR1 is DFQATT and CDR2 is SNEGSKA (reference sequence). CDR3 loop: CSASRNSNQPQHF. CDR3 DNA: TGCAGTGCTAGTAGAAATAGCAATCAGCCCCAGCATTTT.

J is TRBJ2-2 and V is TRBV7-8; no clear D. The V end was cut by 1 base, the J end by 6 bases, with 9 bases between. CDR3 length: 14 amino acids. Looked up from germline, CDR1 is SGHVS and CDR2 is FQNEAQ. CDR3 DNA sequence: TGTGCCAGCAGCTTAGGCCGTCCCGCCGGGGAGCTGTTTTTT. As protein: CASSLGRPAGELFF.

This clonotype appeared a few times. The chain uses TRBV7-3 and TRBJ2-1; D not resolved. The CDR3 contains 11 residues. Trimming removed 2 bases at V and 7 bases at J, with 3 bases between. Germline loops: CDR1 SGHTA, CDR2 FQGTGA. CDR3: CASSLGNEQFF. The CDR3 region has the DNA TGTGCCAGCAGCTTAGGAAATGAGCAGTTCTTC.

This chain links TRBV7-2 with TRBJ1-6, with D perhaps matching TRBD1 (6 bases). The V gene's germline CDR1 is SGHTA and CDR2 FQGNSA. This CDR3 contains 14 residues. V dropped 5 bases and J dropped 5 bases, with 10 bases sitting between them. The CDR3 loop reads CASSQQGNNSPLHF. The CDR3 DNA reads TGTGCCAGCAGCCAACAGGGAAATAATTCACCCCTCCACTTT.

The chain has TRBV2 and TRBJ1-6; no clear D. Germline CDR1 and CDR2: SNHLY and FYNNEI. Trimming left V 8 bases short and J 5 bases short, with 13 bases between. The CDR3 totals 14 residues. CDR3 protein: CASWAFGDNSPLHF. CDR3 bases: TGTGCCAGCTGGGCCTTTGGGGATAATTCACCCCTCCACTTT.

The V and J genes are TRBV20-1 and TRBJ2-7, with 11 bases matching TRBD1. The CDR3 has 15 residues. V lost 7 bases to trimming and J lost 3 bases; unmatched junction nucleotides: 11. Germline V lookup: CDR1 DFQATT, CDR2 SNEGSKA (reference sequence). The CDR3 spells CSVGAPGTGGYEQYF. The CDR3 DNA is TGCAGTGTTGGGGCGCCTGGGACAGGGGGCTACGAGCAGTACTTC.